A single sample gave rise to the 14 T cell receptor beta chains below, sequenced in a study of control samples from healthy donors and cancer patients. Assay: immunoSEQ multiplex PCR; the TCRdb copy retains only in-frame clones and omits some. The sample holds under 300,000 clones, roughly 80% seen once. The specimen sequenced was PBMCs. These TCRs come from a woman aged 60 to 75 with lung cancer.

The V gene is TRBV5-4, the J gene TRBJ1-1; the match to TRBD1 covers 8 bases. Per germline, CDR1 SGHNT and CDR2 YYREEE (reference sequence). Trimming at V came to 5 bases and at J to 4 bases, leaving 4 bases not matched to a gene. The CDR3 extends over 13 amino acids. CDR3: CASRQGERTEAFF. The CDR3 DNA sequence: TGTGCCAGCAGACAGGGGGAACGCACTGAAGCTTTCTTT.

DNA of the CDR3: TGTGCCAGCAGGGGACAACCTAGCAATCAGCCCCAGCATTTT. It yields the protein CASRGQPSNQPQHF. The chain couples TRBV5-5 to TRBJ1-5; D might be TRBD1 (6 bases). The germline V gene has CDR1 SGHKS and CDR2 YYEKEE (reference sequence). V was pared by 5 bases and J by 0 bases, with 9 bases between. CDR3 size: 14 residues.

This clone was picked up a small number of times. The J gene is TRBJ1-2, the V gene TRBV2, with D tentatively TRBD1 (6 bases). Trimming cost V 10 bases and J 2 bases, with 14 bases left between them. CDR1 and CDR2 from the germline V gene are SNHLY and FYNNEI. CDR3 length equals 13 residues. The CDR3 DNA reads as TGTGCCACTCTAAGGGGGGAAAACTATGGCTACACCTTC. It codes for CATLRGENYGYTF.

The chain uses TRBV11-2 and TRBJ1-4, with a possible D match to TRBD1 (5 bases). V lost 4 bases to trimming and J lost 8 bases, with 17 bases between them. Germline loops: CDR1 SGHAT, CDR2 FQNNGV. This CDR3 spans 15 amino acids. The CDR3 DNA sequence: TGTGCCAGCAGCTCTCCTTCAGCCGGGGGGGAAAAACTGTTTTTT. Protein product: CASSSPSAGGEKLFF.

V usage is TRBV5-6 and J usage is TRBJ2-7; 9 positions agree with TRBD1. Germline CDR1 is SGHDT and CDR2 is YYEEEE. CDR3 length: 15 amino acids. The junction had 3 bases not matched to a gene; V was cut back by 0 bases and J by 2 bases. This CDR3 reads CASSLGQGGTYEQYF. CDR3 in DNA: TGTGCCAGCAGCTTGGGACAGGGGGGCACCTACGAGCAGTACTTC.

This rearrangement joins TRBV5-1 to TRBJ2-1; 7 nucleotides align to TRBD2. J was trimmed by 2 bases and V by 4 bases; bases with no gene match: 12. The CDR3 has 17 residues. The germline V gene encodes CDR1 SGHRS and CDR2 YFSETQ. The CDR3 DNA is TGCGCCAGCAGCCAAATCAGACTAGCCCTAACCTACAATGAGCAGTTCTTC. It specifies CASSQIRLALTYNEQFF. The variable domain in full, completed from reference TRBV5-1 and TRBJ2-1, reads KAGVTQTPRYLIKTRGQQVTLSCSPISGHRSVSWYQQTPGQGLQFLFEYFSETQRNKGNFPGRFSGRQFSNSRSEMNVSTLELGDSALYLCASSQIRLALTYNEQFFGPGTRLTVL.

J is TRBJ2-3 and V is TRBV11-1, with a tentative D call TRBD2 (5 bases). Germline CDR1 and CDR2: SGHAT and FQDESV (reference sequence). The CDR3 loop spans 16 amino acids. Trimming left V 5 bases short and J 3 bases short, with 18 bases between. The CDR3 sequence: CASSRGLLESTDTQYF. CDR3 coding DNA: TGTGCCAGCAGCCGCGGGCTTTTGGAGAGTACAGATACGCAGTATTTT.

This rearrangement joins TRBV7-8 to TRBJ2-1; D might be TRBD1 or TRBD2, each matching 5 bases. Germline values: CDR1 SGHVS, CDR2 FQNEAQ. The V end was cut by 4 bases, the J end by 7 bases, with 14 bases between. The CDR3 has 14 residues. The CDR3 region has the DNA TGTGCCAGCAGCTGGACCCCCGGGGCGAATGAGCAGTTCTTC. It translates to CASSWTPGANEQFF.

This chain joins TRBV5-1 and TRBJ1-1; 7 positions agree with TRBD1. The CDR3 spans 13 residues. Trimming took 4 bases from V and 6 from J; bases not matched to a gene: 6. Germline lookup yields CDR1 SGHRS and CDR2 YFSETQ. The CDR3 DNA is TGCGCCAGCAGCATACAGGGGCCCGCTGAAGCTTTCTTT. The encoded protein is CASSIQGPAEAFF.

The chain links TRBV5-4 to TRBJ2-1, with 8 bases that match TRBD1. The V gene's germline CDR1 is SGHNT and CDR2 YYREEE (reference sequence). The CDR3 sequence is 15 residues long. V lost 3 bases, J lost 8 bases, and 10 bases stayed unmatched. The CDR3 sequence: CASSSFTGGGDEQFF. The CDR3 bases are TGTGCCAGCAGCTCGTTTACAGGGGGTGGCGATGAGCAGTTCTTC. Full variable domain (remainder filled in from reference TRBV5-4 and TRBJ2-1): ETGVTQSPTHLIKTRGQQVTLRCSSQSGHNTVSWYQQALGQGPQFIFQYYREEENGRGNFPPRFSGLQFPNYSSELNVNALELDDSALYLCASSSFTGGGDEQFFGPGTRLTVL.

The rearrangement uses TRBV3-1 (or the pseudogene TRBV3-2) and TRBJ1-5; D is undetermined. Germline CDR1 is LGHDT and CDR2 is YNNKEL (reference sequence). The CDR3 length is 14 residues. V dropped 4 bases and J dropped 4 bases, with 11 bases sitting between them. The CDR3 protein is CASSPRGENQPQHF. The CDR3 DNA reads as TGTGCCAGCAGCCCCCGTGGGGAGAATCAGCCCCAGCATTTT.

The gene calls are TRBV5-4 and TRBJ2-5, with D possibly TRBD1 on 6 matching bases. Germline V gene lookup returns CDR1 SGHNT and CDR2 YYREEE (reference sequence). The CDR3 extends over 13 amino acids. Trimming took off 2 bases at V and 5 bases at J, with 10 bases between the two ends. The CDR3 sequence: CASSFERGETQYF. In nucleotides, the CDR3 is TGTGCCAGCAGCTTCGAGAGGGGGGAGACCCAGTACTTC.

This clone turned up a few times. V usage is TRBV27 and J usage is TRBJ1-4; D remains ambiguous. Looked up from germline, CDR1 is MNHEY and CDR2 is SMNVEV (reference sequence). The V and J ends lost 2 bases and 1 base respectively, with 8 bases between them. This CDR3 has 15 amino acids. CDR3: CASSLRAVTNEKLFF. The CDR3 DNA reads as TGTGCCAGCAGTTTAAGGGCAGTAACTAATGAAAAACTGTTTTTT.

This chain uses TRBV18 with TRBJ1-2; 8 bases line up with TRBD1. The CDR3 sequence is 15 residues long. Germline-derived CDR1 and CDR2 are KGHSH and LQKENI. Losses at the gene ends were 3 bases for V and 4 bases for J; bases not matched to a gene: 7. CDR3 in DNA: TGTGCCAGCTCACCGCGGACAGGGATGGGCTATGGCTACACCTTC. It yields the protein CASSPRTGMGYGYTF.